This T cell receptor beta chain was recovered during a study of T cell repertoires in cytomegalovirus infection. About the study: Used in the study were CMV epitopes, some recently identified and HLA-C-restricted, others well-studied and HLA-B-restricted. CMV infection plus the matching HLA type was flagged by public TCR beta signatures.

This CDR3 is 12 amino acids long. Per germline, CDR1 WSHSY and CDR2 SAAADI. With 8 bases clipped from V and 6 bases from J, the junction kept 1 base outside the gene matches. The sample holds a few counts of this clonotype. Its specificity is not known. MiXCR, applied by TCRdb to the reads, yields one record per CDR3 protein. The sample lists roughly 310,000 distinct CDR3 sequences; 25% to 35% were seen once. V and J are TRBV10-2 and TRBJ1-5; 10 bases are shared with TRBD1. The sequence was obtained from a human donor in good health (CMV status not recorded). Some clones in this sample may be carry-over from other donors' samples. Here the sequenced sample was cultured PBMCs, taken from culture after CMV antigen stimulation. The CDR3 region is CASRDRGQPQHF. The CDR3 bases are TGCGCCAGCCGGGACAGGGGTCAGCCCCAGCATTTT.